These T cell receptor beta chains were read from a single sample in a study of T cell clones after liver transplantation. The repertoire was sequenced with immunoSEQ multiplex PCR; TCRdb's copy has only in-frame clones and lacks some. The data show tens of thousands of clones, almost 95% seen once. The sequenced sample was CD4+ T cells from blood, obtained less than 26 months after liver transplant. Source of these receptors: a human patient who received a liver transplant. Some T cells may have originated in the graft donor. CDR3s include the opening cysteine and the closing phenylalanine or tryptophan. The D gene is left open where the match is weak. The size of a clone is reported for some rows only, either as once, few or many, or as a class for expanded clones.

j_call d_call v_call clone_size cdr3_aa cdr3_nt
TRBJ1-3 NA TRBV5-1 NA CASSLGTSGNTIYF TGCGCCAGCAGCCTTGGGACAAGTGGAAACACCATATATTTT
TRBJ2-5 NA TRBV9 NA CASSVGSGAEAQYF TGTGCCAGCAGCGTAGGTTCCGGGGCAGAGGCCCAGTACTTC
TRBJ2-3 TRBD1 TRBV29-1 NA CSVLETGRGDTQYF TGCAGCGTTCTGGAGACAGGGCGAGGAGATACGCAGTATTTT
TRBJ2-7 TRBD2 TRBV15 NA CATSRPTGTTSYEQYF TGTGCCACCAGCAGACCAACCGGGACTACCTCCTACGAGCAGTACTTC
TRBJ2-5 NA TRBV28 NA CASSHLQGGQETQYF TGTGCCAGCAGCCATCTTCAGGGGGGCCAAGAGACCCAGTACTTC
TRBJ2-4 NA TRBV5-1 NA CASSQRGRGTKNIQYF TGCGCCAGCAGCCAGAGGGGGAGAGGGACCAAAAACATTCAGTACTTC
TRBJ2-7 NA TRBV4-2 few CASSPGDTYEQYF TGTGCCAGCAGCCCCGGAGATACTTACGAGCAGTACTTC
TRBJ1-2 TRBD1 TRBV7-2 NA CASTVAQGSGYTF TGTGCCAGCACCGTTGCACAGGGGTCTGGCTACACCTTC
TRBJ2-3 NA TRBV18 NA CASSPMEDTQYF TGTGCCAGCTCACCTATGGAAGATACGCAGTATTTT
TRBJ2-7 TRBD1 TRBV5-1 NA CASSLGTGGIYEQYF TGCGCCAGCAGCTTGGGGACAGGGGGCATCTACGAGCAGTACTTC
TRBJ1-3 TRBD1 TRBV18 NA CASSGQGGGNTIYF TGTGCCAGCTCCGGACAGGGGGGCGGAAACACCATATATTTT
TRBJ2-1 TRBD2 TRBV6-5 NA CASRNLAGAYNEQFF TGTGCCAGCAGAAACCTAGCGGGAGCCTACAATGAGCAGTTCTTC
TRBJ2-1 NA TRBV20-1 few CSARVGTGQFF TGCAGTGCTAGAGTCGGGACGGGGCAGTTCTTC
TRBJ2-1 TRBD2 TRBV9 NA CASSLSGLAGGNEQFF TGTGCCAGCAGCCTATCGGGACTAGCGGGAGGGAATGAGCAGTTCTTC
TRBJ1-3 NA TRBV7-8 NA CASSLRDQITRNTIYF TGTGCCAGCAGCCTACGGGACCAAATTACCAGAAACACCATATATTTT
TRBJ2-7 TRBD1 TRBV6-5 NA CASTLGQGAREQYF TGTGCCAGCACCCTTGGACAGGGCGCCCGCGAGCAGTACTTC
TRBJ2-7 TRBD2 TRBV19 NA CASSPTGTSRYEQYF TGTGCCAGTAGCCCCACCGGGACTAGTCGATACGAGCAGTACTTC
TRBJ1-4 TRBD1 TRBV5-1 NA CASSRDSRTNEKLFF TGCGCCAGCAGCCGGGACAGCCGAACTAATGAAAAACTGTTTTTT
TRBJ2-3 TRBD1 TRBV5-1 NA CASSLGQGRSDTQYF TGCGCCAGCAGCTTGGGACAGGGGAGGTCAGATACGCAGTATTTT
TRBJ1-1 NA TRBV5-8 NA CASSFSPGGTEAFF TGTGCCAGCAGCTTCTCCCCGGGGGGCACTGAAGCTTTCTTT
TRBJ2-7 NA TRBV27 NA CASQRFASTTGDSSLEQYF TGTGCCAGTCAACGTTTCGCGTCAACCACAGGGGACTCTTCACTCGAGCAGTACTTC
TRBJ2-7 NA TRBV7-2 NA CASRAGGSSYEQYF TGTGCCAGCAGGGCGGGTGGAAGCTCCTACGAGCAGTACTTC
TRBJ1-1 NA TRBV5-1 NA CASSFQGGPTEAFF TGCGCCAGCAGTTTTCAGGGAGGCCCCACTGAAGCTTTCTTT
TRBJ2-3 NA TRBV5-6 NA CASRFGIGSTDTQYF TGTGCCAGCAGGTTCGGGATTGGGAGCACAGATACGCAGTATTTT
TRBJ2-1 TRBD2 TRBV7-3 once CASSRTSGSRYNEQFF TGTGCCAGCAGCCGGACTAGCGGGAGTAGATACAATGAGCAGTTCTTC
TRBJ1-3 NA TRBV9 NA CASSVGWGREDTIYF TGTGCCAGCAGCGTAGGGTGGGGCCGCGAAGACACCATATATTTT
TRBJ2-7 NA TRBV7-2 NA CASSLVRETYEQYF TGTGCCAGCAGCTTAGTACGGGAGACGTACGAGCAGTACTTC
TRBJ1-4 NA TRBV15 NA CATSRRGVTNEKLFF TGTGCCACCAGCAGGAGGGGTGTAACTAATGAAAAACTGTTTTTT
TRBJ2-2 NA TRBV11-3 NA CASSRTANTGELFF TGTGCCAGCAGCAGGACAGCGAACACCGGGGAGCTGTTTTTT
TRBJ1-4 NA TRBV4-1 once CASSRQIDSNEKLFF TGCGCCAGCAGCCGACAGATCGACAGTAATGAAAAACTGTTTTTT
TRBJ2-5 TRBD2 TRBV2 NA CASSNLAGSIGETQYF TGTGCCAGCAGTAACCTAGCGGGATCCATCGGTGAGACCCAGTACTTC
TRBJ2-2 TRBD2 TRBV27 NA CASSLSGRGYSGELFF TGTGCCAGCAGTTTAAGCGGGAGAGGTTATAGCGGGGAGCTGTTTTTT
TRBJ1-1 NA TRBV28 NA CASRRAYTEAFF TGTGCCAGTAGGAGGGCGTACACTGAAGCTTTCTTT
TRBJ1-3 NA TRBV19 NA CASATLDSLSGNTIYF TGTGCCAGTGCCACTTTGGACAGTCTCTCTGGAAACACCATATATTTT
TRBJ2-7 NA TRBV7-9 NA CATGDGSYEQYF TGTGCCACCGGAGACGGTTCCTACGAGCAGTACTTC
TRBJ2-7 TRBD2 TRBV19 NA CASSMWASGRAVGSEQYF TGTGCCAGTAGTATGTGGGCTAGCGGGAGGGCCGTGGGGAGCGAGCAGTACTTC
TRBJ1-1 NA TRBV5-1 NA CASSDRHFGGVRTEAFF TGCGCCAGCAGCGATAGACATTTTGGGGGGGTGAGGACTGAAGCTTTCTTT
TRBJ1-2 TRBD1 TRBV7-9 NA CASSSSGTGFTRDGYTF TGTGCCAGCAGCTCATCCGGGACAGGATTTACCCGCGATGGCTACACCTTC
TRBJ2-7 NA TRBV28 NA CASSLAWASSYEQYF TGTGCCAGCAGTTTAGCCTGGGCTTCTTCCTACGAGCAGTACTTC
TRBJ2-3 TRBD2 TRBV5-4 once CASSSRLAGLPSTDTQYF TGTGCCAGCAGCTCCCGACTAGCGGGACTACCTAGCACAGATACGCAGTATTTT
TRBJ1-1 NA TRBV11-3 NA CASSQDSYEAFF TGTGCCAGCAGTCAGGACAGTTACGAAGCTTTCTTT